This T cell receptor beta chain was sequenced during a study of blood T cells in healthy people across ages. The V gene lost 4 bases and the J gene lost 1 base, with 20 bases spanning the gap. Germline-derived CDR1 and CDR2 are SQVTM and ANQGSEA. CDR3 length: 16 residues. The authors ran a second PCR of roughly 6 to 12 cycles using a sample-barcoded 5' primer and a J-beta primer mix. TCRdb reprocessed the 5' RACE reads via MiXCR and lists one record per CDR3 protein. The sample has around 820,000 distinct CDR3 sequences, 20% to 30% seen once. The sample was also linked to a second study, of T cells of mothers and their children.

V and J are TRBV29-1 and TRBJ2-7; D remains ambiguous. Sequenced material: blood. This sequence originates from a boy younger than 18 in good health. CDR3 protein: CSVGARTTPGSYEQYF. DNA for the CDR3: TGCAGCGTTGGAGCCCGAACTACTCCAGGTTCCTACGAGCAGTACTTC.